The text below deals with one T cell receptor (beta chain). The antigen remains undetermined. The data derive from a study of cytomegalovirus exposure and HLA in healthy donors. General observations from the study: Later findings reportedly placed an Asian-associated ancestry cluster below the approximately 700-donor mean for N-insertions. Beyond CMV serostatus, there was no information to go on about immune exposure. Sequencing likely caused a cluster of highly shared sequence variants.

Germline assignment: CDR1 LNHDA and CDR2 SQIVND (reference sequence). V was shortened by 3 bases and J by 0 bases, with 9 bases between the two germline ends. There are 16 residues in the CDR3. Primers: 60 Vbeta forward and 13 Jbeta reverse. Some clones are missing from TCRdb's copy, which holds only in-frame ones; the method was immunoSEQ multiplex PCR. The table shows tens of thousands of clones, with more than 90% occurring only once. When sampled, the donors appeared nominally healthy, though they likely had unrecorded immune exposures. The source of this sequence is a woman under 30 in good health and CMV-seronegative. The sequenced sample consisted of PBMCs. The gene calls are TRBV19 and TRBJ2-6; D is ambiguous. DNA for the CDR3: TGTGCCAGTAGTATTGCAGGCTTCTCTGGGGCCAACGTCCTGACTTTC. Its protein product is CASSIAGFSGANVLTF.